Listed here is a single T cell receptor beta chain. Its specificity is unknown. Germline V gene lookup returns CDR1 LNHDA and CDR2 SQIVND (reference sequence). The CDR3 runs to 13 residues. V dropped 1 base and J dropped 5 bases, with 8 bases sitting between them. The data are from a study of T cell responses to AZD1222 COVID-19 vaccine. General study findings and limits: Possibly, clonal diversity was underestimated; donors were largely white British and included more females. At baseline, just five to seven AZD1222 recipients tested seropositive. After the peak T cell response, and only then, were repertoires sampled. Spike-wide coverage was observed for vaccine-associated CD4 TCRs, with dominant responses at 160-218 and 743-854.

The data were produced by immunoSEQ multiplex PCR, yet TCRdb's version contains in-frame clones alone and is incomplete. The top ten hold 4% to 5% of the sample, which has more than 85,000 clones, 65% to 85% seen once. Sample: peripheral blood, taken on day 0 of AZD1222 vaccination. This receptor was identified in an adult in good health. V gene TRBV19 combines with J gene TRBJ1-1, with TRBD1 as a possible D gene (5 bases). The CDR3 loop is CASSIGGWTEAFF. For the CDR3, the DNA is TGTGCCAGTAGTATAGGGGGGTGGACTGAAGCTTTCTTT.